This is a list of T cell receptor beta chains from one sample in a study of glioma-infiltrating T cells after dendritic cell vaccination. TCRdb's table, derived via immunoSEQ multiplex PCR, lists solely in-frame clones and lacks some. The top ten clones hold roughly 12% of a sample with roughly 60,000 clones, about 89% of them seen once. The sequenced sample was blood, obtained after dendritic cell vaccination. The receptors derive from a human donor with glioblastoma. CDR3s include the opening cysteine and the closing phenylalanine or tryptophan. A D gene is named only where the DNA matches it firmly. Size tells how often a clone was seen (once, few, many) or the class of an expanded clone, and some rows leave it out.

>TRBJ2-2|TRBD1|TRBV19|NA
CASSVTGGGTGELFF
TGTGCCAGTAGTGTGACAGGGGGGGGAACCGGGGAGCTGTTTTTT
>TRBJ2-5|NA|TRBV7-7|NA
CASSAQPQETQYF
TGTGCTAGCAGCGCACAGCCTCAAGAGACCCAGTACTTC
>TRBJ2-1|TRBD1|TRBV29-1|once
CSVSGQGSYNEQFF
TGCAGCGTATCCGGACAGGGGTCGTACAATGAGCAGTTCTTC
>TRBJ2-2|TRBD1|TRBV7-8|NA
CASSRQGAGTGELFF
TGTGCCAGCAGCAGACAGGGGGCGGGTACCGGGGAGCTGTTTTTT
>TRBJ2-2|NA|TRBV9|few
CASSVVRGLGGELFF
TGTGCCAGCAGCGTAGTCAGGGGTCTGGGCGGGGAGCTGTTTTTT
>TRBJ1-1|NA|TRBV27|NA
CASSFLGENTEAFF
TGTGCCAGCAGTTTTTTGGGAGAGAACACTGAAGCTTTCTTT
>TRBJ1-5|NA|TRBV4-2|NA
CASSQGGVGQPQHF
TGTGCCAGCAGCCAAGGGGGGGTAGGCCAGCCCCAGCATTTT
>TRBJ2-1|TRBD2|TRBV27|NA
CASSSSGNLYNEQFF
TGTGCCAGCAGTTCTAGCGGGAATCTCTACAATGAGCAGTTCTTC
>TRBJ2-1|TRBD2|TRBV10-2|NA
CASSASGRGEFF
TGCGCCAGCAGTGCTAGCGGGAGGGGTGAGTTCTTC
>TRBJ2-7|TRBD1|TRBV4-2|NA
CASSQVQGVEQYF
TGTGCCAGCAGCCAAGTTCAGGGGGTGGAGCAGTACTTC
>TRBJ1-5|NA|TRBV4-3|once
CASSQDSFSNQPQHF
TGCGCCAGCAGCCAAGACTCCTTTAGCAATCAGCCCCAGCATTTT
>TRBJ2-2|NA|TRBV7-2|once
CASSLARPSRGTGELFF
TGTGCCAGCAGCTTAGCGAGGCCCAGTCGAGGCACCGGGGAGCTGTTTTTT
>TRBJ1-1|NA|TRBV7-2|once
CASTKDILFGTEAFF
TGTGCCAGCACCAAGGACATCCTCTTTGGCACTGAAGCTTTCTTT
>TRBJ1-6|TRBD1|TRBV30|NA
CAWSGLQGDSPLHF
TGTGCCTGGAGTGGATTACAGGGGGATTCACCCCTCCACTTT
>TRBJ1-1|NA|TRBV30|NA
CAWSGAGHTEAFF
TGTGCCTGGAGTGGGGCAGGGCACACTGAAGCTTTCTTT
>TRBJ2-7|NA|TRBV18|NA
CASSPSSYEQYF
TGTGCCAGCTCACCATCTTCCTACGAGCAGTACTTC
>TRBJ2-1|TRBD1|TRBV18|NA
CASSPRQGSYNEQFF
TGTGCCAGCTCACCTAGACAGGGCTCCTACAATGAGCAGTTCTTC
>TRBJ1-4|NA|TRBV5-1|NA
CASSEDGALNEKLFF
TGCGCCAGCAGCGAAGACGGAGCTCTTAATGAAAAACTGTTTTTT
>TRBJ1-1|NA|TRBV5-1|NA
CASSSGQRTEAFF
TGCGCCAGCAGCTCCGGACAGAGGACTGAAGCTTTCTTT